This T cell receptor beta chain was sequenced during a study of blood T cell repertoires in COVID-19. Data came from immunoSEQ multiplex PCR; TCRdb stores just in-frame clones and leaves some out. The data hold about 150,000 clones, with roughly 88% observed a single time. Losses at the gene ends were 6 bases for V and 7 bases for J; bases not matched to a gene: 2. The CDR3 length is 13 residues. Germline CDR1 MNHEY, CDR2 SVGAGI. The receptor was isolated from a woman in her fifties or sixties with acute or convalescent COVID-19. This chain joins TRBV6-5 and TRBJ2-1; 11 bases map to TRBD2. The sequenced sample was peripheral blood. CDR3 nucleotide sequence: TGTGCCAGCAGGGCTAGCGGGGGGAATGAGCAGTTCTTC. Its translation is CASRASGGNEQFF.